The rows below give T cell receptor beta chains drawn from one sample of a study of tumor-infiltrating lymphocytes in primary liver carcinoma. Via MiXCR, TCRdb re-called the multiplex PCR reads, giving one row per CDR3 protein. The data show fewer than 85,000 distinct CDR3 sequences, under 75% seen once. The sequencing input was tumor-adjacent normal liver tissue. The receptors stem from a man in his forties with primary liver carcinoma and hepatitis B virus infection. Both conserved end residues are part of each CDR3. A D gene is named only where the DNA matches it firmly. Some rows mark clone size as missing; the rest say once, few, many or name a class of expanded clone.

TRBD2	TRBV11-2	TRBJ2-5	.	CASSFSRPPREAQYF	TGTGCCAGCAGCTTCTCCAGGCCCCCGCGGGAGGCCCAGTACTTC
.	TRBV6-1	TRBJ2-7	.	CASSESAWWQSPYGQYF	TGTGCCAGCAGTGAATCCGCCTGGTGGCAGAGTCCATACGGGCAGTACTTC
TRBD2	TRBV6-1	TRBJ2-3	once	CASILNGLAGLTLEDTQYF	TGTGCCAGCATACTGAATGGACTAGCGGGCCTCACCTTAGAAGATACGCAGTATTTT
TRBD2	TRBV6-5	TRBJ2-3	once	CASSYSTSGRWSDTQYF	TGTGCCAGTAGTTACTCGACTAGCGGGAGGTGGAGTGATACGCAGTATTTT
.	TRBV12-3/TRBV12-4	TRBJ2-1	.	CASSLLRSFREQFF	TGTGCCAGCAGCCTCTTACGTTCCTTCCGTGAGCAGTTCTTC
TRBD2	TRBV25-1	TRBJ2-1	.	CTSTAGGSYNGQFF	TGTACCAGTACAGCGGGAGGTTCCTACAATGGGCAGTTCTTC
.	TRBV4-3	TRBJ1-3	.	CSCSQEGYRNTIYF	TGCTCCTGCAGCCAAGAGGGGTATAGAAACACCATATATTTT
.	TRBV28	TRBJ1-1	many	CASWREGWNTEAFF	TGTGCCAGCTGGAGGGAAGGTTGGAACACTGAAGCTTTCTTT
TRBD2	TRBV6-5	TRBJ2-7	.	CAISPRTSSAYEHYF	TGTGCCATCAGTCCCCGGACTAGCTCCGCCTACGAGCATTACTTC
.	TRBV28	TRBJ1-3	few	CASRYGTSGDTIYF	TGTGCCAGCAGATACGGGACATCGGGAGACACCATATATTTT
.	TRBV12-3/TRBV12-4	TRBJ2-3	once	CACSFMSGTLTDTQYF	TGTGCCTGCAGTTTCATGTCTGGGACCCTCACCGATACGCAATATTTT
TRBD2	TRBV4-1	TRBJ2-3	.	CASSQVTSASVYTDTQNF	TGCGCCAGCAGCCAGGTGACTAGCGCGAGTGTATACACAGATACGCAGAATTTT
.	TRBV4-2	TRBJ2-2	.	CASSQYPSENTGELFF	TGTGCCAGCAGCCAATATCCTAGCGAGAACACCGGGGAGCTGTTTTTT
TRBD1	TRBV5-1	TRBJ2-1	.	CASSPLAGGQHNEQFF	TGTGCCAGCAGCCCATTGGCAGGGGGTCAGCACAATGAGCAGTTCTTC
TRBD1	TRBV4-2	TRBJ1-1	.	CTRSRMDRENTEAFF	TGTACCAGGAGCCGGATGGACAGGGAAAACACTGAGGCTTTCTTT
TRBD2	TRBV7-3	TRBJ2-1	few	CASSPGGLAGSNEQFF	TGTGCCAGCAGCCCAGGCGGACTAGCGGGTTCTAATGAGCAGTTCTTC
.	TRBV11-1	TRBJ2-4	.	CAGSPQTGGNIQYF	TGTGCCGGCAGCCCGCAGACGGGGGGCAACATTCAGTATTTC
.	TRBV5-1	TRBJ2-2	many	CASSLGSAGELFF	TGCGCCAGCAGCTTGGGGTCAGCCGGGGAGCTGTTTTTT
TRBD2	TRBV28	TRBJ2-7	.	CASSFFGPSGGRISYGQYF	TGTGCCAGCAGTTTTTTCGGACCATCGGGAGGGCGAATCTCCTACGGGCAGTACTTC
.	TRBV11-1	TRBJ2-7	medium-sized	CASSSKVYEQYF	TGTGCCAGCAGCTCGAAAGTTTACGAGCAGTACTTC